The next 17 T cell receptor beta chains were all read from a single sample in a study of CD8+ T cells in alopecia areata. cDNA reverse transcribed from extracted RNA served as the sequencing template. Libraries were prepared by immunoSEQ multiplex PCR; TCRdb keeps only in-frame clonotypes and omits some of them. The sample has some 170,000 clones, approximately 70% seen once; the top ten hold more than 9.5%. The material sequenced was CD8+ T cells sorted from blood, taken at week 0. The receptors derive from a human donor with alopecia areata.

This clone was observed a handful of times. The rearrangement joins TRBV7-9 to TRBJ2-3; D is ambiguous. Trimming pared 10 bases from V and 0 bases from J, leaving 17 bases between. The CDR3 length is 15 residues. Per the germline V gene, CDR1 is SEHNR and CDR2 is FQNEAQ (reference sequence). The CDR3 nucleotides are TGTGCCACATCCTGGATGGTTACTAGCACAGATACGCAGTATTTT. Translating gives CATSWMVTSTDTQYF.

The chain uses TRBV13 and TRBJ2-1, with D unresolved. The CDR3 runs 13 residues. Per the germline V gene, CDR1 is PRHDT and CDR2 is FYEKMQ (reference sequence). V lost 3 bases, J lost 5 bases, and 8 bases lay in between. The DNA of the CDR3 is TGTGCCAGCAGCTTGGACCTTGACAATGAGCAGTTCTTC. This codes for CASSLDLDNEQFF.

In its sample, this clone was seen a few times. The V and J genes are TRBV5-1 and TRBJ2-1, with D maybe TRBD1 (6 bases). This CDR3 has 11 amino acids. Germline V gene data show CDR1 as SGHRS and CDR2 as YFSETQ. V dropped 5 bases and J dropped 16 bases, with 16 bases sitting between them. This CDR3 reads CASSSGQAAFF. CDR3 in DNA: TGCGCCAGCAGTTCGGGACAAGCGGCCTTCTTC.

The genes are TRBV27 and TRBJ2-7; TRBD1 might be the D (6 bases). Germline values: CDR1 MNHEY, CDR2 SMNVEV (reference sequence). The V end was cut by 5 bases, the J end by 4 bases, with 15 bases between. CDR3 size: 14 residues. The CDR3 DNA is TGTGCCAGCAGTCCTGGGACACAATTTTACGAGCAGTACTTC. This gives the protein CASSPGTQFYEQYF.

V is TRBV21-1 and J is TRBJ2-5; TRBD1, the table's D call, lacks a check against the DNA. TRBV21-1 corresponds to a pseudogene. The CDR3 extends over 14 amino acids. The CDR3 region is CASSISRGVETQYF. The DNA for the CDR3 is TGTGCCAGCAGCATTTCCAGGGGTGTGGAGACCCAGTACTTC.

Written as DNA, the CDR3 is TGTGCCAGCAGTTCCACAGGGGGCGCATCCAGTGGCTACACCTTC. As protein: CASSSTGGASSGYTF. The chain has TRBV27 and TRBJ1-2; 9 bases align to TRBD1. The trim removed 4 bases at V and 7 bases at J, leaving 10 bases unmatched. The CDR3 sequence is 15 residues long. Germline values: CDR1 MNHEY, CDR2 SMNVEV (reference sequence).

The chain couples TRBV5-6 to TRBJ2-7; 8 positions agree with TRBD1. The V gene end was trimmed by 4 bases and the J gene end by 6 bases; junction bases not matched to a gene: 6. The CDR3 has 13 residues. CDR1 and CDR2 (germline): SGHDT, YYEEEE. CDR3 coding DNA: TGTGCCAGCAGCCTGGACAGGGAAGTCGAGCAGTACTTC. The encoded protein is CASSLDREVEQYF.

The V call is TRBV6-4, the J call TRBJ2-1, with D tentatively TRBD1 or TRBD2 (5 bases each). CDR3 length: 14 amino acids. Germline V lookup: CDR1 MRHNA, CDR2 SNTAGT. Trimming pared 3 bases from V and 3 bases from J, leaving 9 bases between. Written as DNA, the CDR3 is TGTGCCAGCAGTGAGGGGGACGGCTACAATGAGCAGTTCTTC. Its translation: CASSEGDGYNEQFF.

This clone came up many times. The chain joins TRBV27 to TRBJ2-5, with a weak D call TRBD2 (6 bases). Trimming pared 6 bases from V and 6 bases from J, leaving 17 bases between. Germline CDR1 and CDR2: MNHEY and SMNVEV (reference sequence). This CDR3 region has 14 residues. CDR3 DNA: TGTGCCAGCAGCAACCTTTCTAGCGCAAAGACCCAGTACTTC. Its translation: CASSNLSSAKTQYF.

The V call is TRBV30, the J call TRBJ1-3, with unresolved D. The CDR3 extends over 11 amino acids. V was shortened by 4 bases and J by 4 bases, with 5 bases between the two germline ends. CDR1 is GTSNPN and CDR2 is SVGIG in the germline V gene (reference sequence). CDR3 in amino acids: CAWKWGNTIYF. For the CDR3, the DNA is TGTGCCTGGAAATGGGGAAACACCATATATTTT.

The chain joins TRBV4-1 to TRBJ2-3; 8 bases match TRBD1. Unmatched junction bases numbered 1, after V lost 3 bases and J lost 8 bases. The CDR3 covers 12 residues. Germline CDR1 MGHRA, CDR2 YSYEKL. The CDR3 protein is CASSQDRATQYF. CDR3 DNA sequence: TGCGCCAGCAGCCAGGACAGGGCTACGCAGTATTTT.

This clone occurred a few times. At one end, the junction sequence differs from germline, possibly due to a read error. The V gene is TRBV5-3, the J gene TRBJ2-1; D uncertain. TRBV5-3 is marked as an open reading frame, function uncertain. The CDR3 runs to 11 residues. The CDR3 loop is CASSDPRSKLF. The CDR3 DNA reads TGTGCCAGCAGCGACCCGAGAAGCAAGCTCTTC.

This sequence joins TRBV29-1 and TRBJ2-1; 10 bases fit TRBD2. Trimming at V came to 4 bases and at J to 6 bases, leaving 6 bases not matched to a gene. The CDR3 consists of 14 residues. The V gene's germline CDR1 is SQVTM and CDR2 ANQGSEA. CDR3 residues: CSVVPLAGANEQFF. The CDR3 DNA reads as TGCAGCGTTGTCCCCCTAGCGGGGGCCAATGAGCAGTTCTTC.

The rearrangement joins TRBV29-1 to TRBJ2-7; D gene unclear. CDR1 and CDR2 (germline): SQVTM, ANQGSEA. The CDR3 has 12 amino acids. With 2 bases removed from V and 4 bases from J, the gap between germline ends came to 9 bases. CDR3 in amino acids: CSVEMESYEQYF. The CDR3 bases are TGCAGCGTTGAAATGGAGTCATACGAGCAGTACTTC.

The rearrangement links TRBV27 to TRBJ2-1, with D possibly matching TRBD2 (5 bases). This CDR3 has 12 residues. Germline CDR1 reads MNHEY; CDR2 reads SMNVEV (reference sequence). V was shortened by 5 bases and J by 4 bases, with 6 bases between the two germline ends. The chain's CDR3 is CASSGGYNEQFF. The CDR3 region has the DNA TGTGCCAGCAGTGGAGGTTACAATGAGCAGTTCTTC.

The CDR3 here is CSVESPRQYGYTF. The CDR3 nucleotides are TGCAGCGTTGAATCCCCCAGGCAGTATGGCTACACCTTC. This chain joins TRBV29-1 and TRBJ1-2; no definite D call. V lost 2 bases and J 5 bases, leaving 12 bases between the germline ends. Germline V gene data show CDR1 as SQVTM and CDR2 as ANQGSEA. CDR3 length: 13 amino acids.

The J gene is TRBJ2-2, the V gene TRBV29-1; TRBD2 is a possible D gene (5 bases). The CDR3 sequence is 12 residues long. V was clipped by 5 bases and J by 5 bases, with 9 bases between them. Looked up from germline, CDR1 is SQVTM and CDR2 is ANQGSEA. CDR3 in amino acids: CSVPGLTGELFF. Here the CDR3 DNA reads TGCAGCGTTCCCGGACTTACCGGGGAGCTGTTTTTT.